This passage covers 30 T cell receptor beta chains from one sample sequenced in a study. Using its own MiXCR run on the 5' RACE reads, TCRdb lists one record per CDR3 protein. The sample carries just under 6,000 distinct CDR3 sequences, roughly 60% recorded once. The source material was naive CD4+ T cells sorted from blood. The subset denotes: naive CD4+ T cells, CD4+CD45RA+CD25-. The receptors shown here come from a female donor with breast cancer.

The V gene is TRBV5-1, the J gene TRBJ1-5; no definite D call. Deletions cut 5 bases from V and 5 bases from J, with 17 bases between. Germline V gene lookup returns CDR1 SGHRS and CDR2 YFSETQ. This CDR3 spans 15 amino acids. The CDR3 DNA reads TGCGCCAGCAGGAGCAAGGCAGGCTTGGATCAGCCCCAGCATTTT. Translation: CASRSKAGLDQPQHF.

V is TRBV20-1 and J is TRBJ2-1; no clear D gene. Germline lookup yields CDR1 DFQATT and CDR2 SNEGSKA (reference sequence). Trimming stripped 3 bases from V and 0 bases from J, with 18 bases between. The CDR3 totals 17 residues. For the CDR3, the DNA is TGCAGTGCTAGGGTGACCGTCGGGTCGAGCTCCTACAATGAGCAGTTCTTC. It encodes CSARVTVGSSSYNEQFF.

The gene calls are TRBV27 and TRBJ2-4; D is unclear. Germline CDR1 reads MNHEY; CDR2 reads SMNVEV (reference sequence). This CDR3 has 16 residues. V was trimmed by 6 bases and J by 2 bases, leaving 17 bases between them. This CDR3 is CASRELGSASKNIQYF. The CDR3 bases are TGTGCCAGCAGAGAGTTGGGGTCAGCTTCCAAAAACATTCAGTACTTC.

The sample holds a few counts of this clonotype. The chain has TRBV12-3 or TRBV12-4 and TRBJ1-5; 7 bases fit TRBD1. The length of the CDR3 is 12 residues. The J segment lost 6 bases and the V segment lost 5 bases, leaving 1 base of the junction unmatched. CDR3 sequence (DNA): TGTGCCAGCAGTCAGGGGGTTCAGCCCCAGCATTTT. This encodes CASSQGVQPQHF.

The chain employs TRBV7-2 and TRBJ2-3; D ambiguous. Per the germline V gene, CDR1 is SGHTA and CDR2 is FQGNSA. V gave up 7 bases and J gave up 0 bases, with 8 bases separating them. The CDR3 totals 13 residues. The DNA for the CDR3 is TGTGCCAGCATGGGATGGAGCACAGATACGCAGTATTTT. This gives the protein CASMGWSTDTQYF.

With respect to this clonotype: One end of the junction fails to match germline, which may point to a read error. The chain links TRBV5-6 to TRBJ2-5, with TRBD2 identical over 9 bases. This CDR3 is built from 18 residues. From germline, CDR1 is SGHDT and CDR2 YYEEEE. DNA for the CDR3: TGCGCCAGCAGCTTGGTATCCTTAGCGGGAGAGCATCAAGAGACCCAGTACTTC. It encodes CASSLVSLAGEHQETQYF.

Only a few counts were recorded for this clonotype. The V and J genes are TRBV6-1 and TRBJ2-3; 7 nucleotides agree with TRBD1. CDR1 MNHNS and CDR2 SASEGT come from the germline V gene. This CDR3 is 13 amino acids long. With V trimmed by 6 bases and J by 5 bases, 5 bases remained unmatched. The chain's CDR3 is CASRQTGVDTQYF. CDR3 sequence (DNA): TGTGCCAGCAGACAAACAGGGGTAGATACGCAGTATTTT.

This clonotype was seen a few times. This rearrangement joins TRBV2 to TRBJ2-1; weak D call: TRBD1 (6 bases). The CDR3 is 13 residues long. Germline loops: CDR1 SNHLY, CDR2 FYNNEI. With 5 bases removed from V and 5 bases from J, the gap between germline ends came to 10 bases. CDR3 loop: CASSRGGNNEQFF. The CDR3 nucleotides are TGTGCCAGCAGTAGAGGGGGTAACAATGAGCAGTTCTTC.

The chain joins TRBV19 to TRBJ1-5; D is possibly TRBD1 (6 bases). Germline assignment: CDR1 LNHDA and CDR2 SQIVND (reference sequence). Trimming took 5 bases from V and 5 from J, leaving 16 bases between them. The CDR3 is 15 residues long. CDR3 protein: CASSRTGLNHQPQHF. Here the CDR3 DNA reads TGTGCCAGTAGTCGTACAGGGTTAAATCATCAGCCCCAGCATTTT.

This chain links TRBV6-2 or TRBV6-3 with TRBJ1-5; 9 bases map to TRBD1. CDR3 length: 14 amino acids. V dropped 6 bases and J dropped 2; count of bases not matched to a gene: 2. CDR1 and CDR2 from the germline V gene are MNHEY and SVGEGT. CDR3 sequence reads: CASSRDRGNQPQHF. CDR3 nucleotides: TGTGCCAGCAGCCGGGACAGGGGCAATCAGCCCCAGCATTTT.

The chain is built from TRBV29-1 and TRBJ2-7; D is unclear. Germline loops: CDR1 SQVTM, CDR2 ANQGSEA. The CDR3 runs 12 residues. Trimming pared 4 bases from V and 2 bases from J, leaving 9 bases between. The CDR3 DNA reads TGCAGCGTTGCCCCTGGAGCCTACGAGCAGTACTTC. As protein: CSVAPGAYEQYF.

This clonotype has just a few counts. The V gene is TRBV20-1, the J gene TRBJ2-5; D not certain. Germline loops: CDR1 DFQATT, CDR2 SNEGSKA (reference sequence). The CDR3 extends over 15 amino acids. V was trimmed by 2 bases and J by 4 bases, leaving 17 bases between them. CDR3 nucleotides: TGCAGTGCTAGATTTGGTTTGAGGTTTCGAGAGACCCAGTACTTC. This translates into CSARFGLRFRETQYF.

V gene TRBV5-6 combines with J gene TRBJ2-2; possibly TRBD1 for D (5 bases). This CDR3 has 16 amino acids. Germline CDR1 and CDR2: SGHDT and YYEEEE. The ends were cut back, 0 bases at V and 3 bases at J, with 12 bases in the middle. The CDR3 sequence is CASSLAISQDTGELFF. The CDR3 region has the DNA TGTGCCAGCAGCTTGGCGATTTCACAGGACACCGGGGAGCTGTTTTTT. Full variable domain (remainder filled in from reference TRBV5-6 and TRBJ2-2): DAGVTQSPTHLIKTRGQQVTLRCSPKSGHDTVSWYQQALGQGPQFIFQYYEEEERQRGNFPDRFSGHQFPNYSSELNVNALLLGDSALYLCASSLAISQDTGELFFGEGSRLTVL.

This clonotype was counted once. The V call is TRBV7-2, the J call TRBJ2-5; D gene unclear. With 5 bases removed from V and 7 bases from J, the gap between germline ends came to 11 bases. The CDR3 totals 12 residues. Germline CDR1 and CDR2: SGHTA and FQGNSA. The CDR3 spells CASSRDIGTQYF. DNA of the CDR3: TGTGCCAGCAGCCGAGACATCGGGACCCAGTACTTC.

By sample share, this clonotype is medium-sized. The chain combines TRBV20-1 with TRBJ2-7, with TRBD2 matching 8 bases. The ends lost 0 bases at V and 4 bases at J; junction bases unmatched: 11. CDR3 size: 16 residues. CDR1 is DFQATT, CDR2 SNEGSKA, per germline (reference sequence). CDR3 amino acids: CSARDAAGVGRYEQYV. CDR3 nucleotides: TGCAGTGCTAGAGATGCAGCGGGAGTAGGGAGGTACGAGCAGTACGTC.

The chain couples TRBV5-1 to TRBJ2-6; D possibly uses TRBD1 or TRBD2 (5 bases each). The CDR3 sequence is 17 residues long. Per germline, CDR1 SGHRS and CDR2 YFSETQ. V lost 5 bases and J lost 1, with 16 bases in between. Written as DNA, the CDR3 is TGCGCCAGCAGAGGGCCGGTGTGGGGGTCTGGGGCCAACGTCCTGACTTTC. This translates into CASRGPVWGSGANVLTF.

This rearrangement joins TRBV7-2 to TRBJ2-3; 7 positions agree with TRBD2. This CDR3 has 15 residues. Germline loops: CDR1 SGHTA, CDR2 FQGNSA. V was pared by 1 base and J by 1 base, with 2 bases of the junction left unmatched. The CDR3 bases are TGTGCCAGCAGCTTAGAGGCGGGGGGCACAGATACGCAGTATTTT. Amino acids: CASSLEAGGTDTQYF.

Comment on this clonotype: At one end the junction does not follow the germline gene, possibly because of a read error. CDR3 coding DNA: TGTGCCGGCAGCCCTAGACTAGCGGGAGAGCAGTACTTC. Its protein is CAGSPRLAGEQYF. The chain combines TRBV9 with TRBJ2-7; 11 nucleotides line up with TRBD2. The CDR3 consists of 13 residues. Germline CDR1 SGDLS, CDR2 YYNGEE.

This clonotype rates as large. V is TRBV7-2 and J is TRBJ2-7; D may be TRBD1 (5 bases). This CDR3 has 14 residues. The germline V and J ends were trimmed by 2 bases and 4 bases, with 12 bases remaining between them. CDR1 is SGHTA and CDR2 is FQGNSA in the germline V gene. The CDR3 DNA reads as TGTGCCAGCAGCTTAACTTCAGGGTGGTACGAGCAGTACGTC. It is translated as CASSLTSGWYEQYV.

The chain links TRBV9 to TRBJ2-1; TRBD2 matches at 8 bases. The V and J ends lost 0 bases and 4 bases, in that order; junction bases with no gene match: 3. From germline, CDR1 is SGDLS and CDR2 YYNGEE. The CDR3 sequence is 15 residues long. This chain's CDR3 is CASSVGSGSYNEQFF. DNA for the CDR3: TGTGCCAGCAGCGTAGGCAGCGGGAGTTACAATGAGCAGTTCTTC.

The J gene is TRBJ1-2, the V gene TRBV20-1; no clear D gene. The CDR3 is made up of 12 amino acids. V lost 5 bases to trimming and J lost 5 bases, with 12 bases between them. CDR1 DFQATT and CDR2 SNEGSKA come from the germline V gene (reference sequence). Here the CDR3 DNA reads TGCAGTGCTCCTACGGATCCTTATGGCTACACCTTC. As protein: CSAPTDPYGYTF.

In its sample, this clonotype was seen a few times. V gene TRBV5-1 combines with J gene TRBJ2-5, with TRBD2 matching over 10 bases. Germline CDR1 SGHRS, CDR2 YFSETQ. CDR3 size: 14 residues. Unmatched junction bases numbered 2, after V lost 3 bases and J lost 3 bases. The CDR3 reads CASSSGLAEETQYF. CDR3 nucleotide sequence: TGCGCCAGCAGCTCAGGACTAGCGGAAGAGACCCAGTACTTC.

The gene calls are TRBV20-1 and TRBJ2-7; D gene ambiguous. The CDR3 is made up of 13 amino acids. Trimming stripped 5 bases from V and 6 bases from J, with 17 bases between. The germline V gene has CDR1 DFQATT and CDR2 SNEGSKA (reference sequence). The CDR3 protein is CSAPRPDLLEQYV. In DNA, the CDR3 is TGCAGTGCTCCAAGGCCCGATCTACTCGAGCAGTACGTC.

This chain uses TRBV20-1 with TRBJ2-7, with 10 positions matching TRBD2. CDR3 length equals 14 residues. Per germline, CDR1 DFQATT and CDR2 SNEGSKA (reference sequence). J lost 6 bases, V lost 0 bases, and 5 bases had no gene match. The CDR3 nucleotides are TGCAGTGCTAGAGATCTAGCGGGAGTTCCCGAGCAGTACTTC. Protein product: CSARDLAGVPEQYF.

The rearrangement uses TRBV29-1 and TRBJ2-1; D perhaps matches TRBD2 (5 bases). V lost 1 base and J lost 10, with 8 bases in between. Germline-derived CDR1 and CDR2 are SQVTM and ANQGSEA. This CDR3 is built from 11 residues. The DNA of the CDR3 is TGCAGCGTTGAAGGAGGGTACGAGCAGTTCTTC. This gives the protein CSVEGGYEQFF.

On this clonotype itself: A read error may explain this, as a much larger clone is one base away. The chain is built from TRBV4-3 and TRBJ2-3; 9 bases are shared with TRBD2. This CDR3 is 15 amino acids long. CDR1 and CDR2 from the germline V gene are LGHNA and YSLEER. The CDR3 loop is CASGQDRLAEPRQYF. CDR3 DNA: TGCGCCAGCGGCCAAGATCGACTAGCGGAGCCCAGGCAGTATTTT.

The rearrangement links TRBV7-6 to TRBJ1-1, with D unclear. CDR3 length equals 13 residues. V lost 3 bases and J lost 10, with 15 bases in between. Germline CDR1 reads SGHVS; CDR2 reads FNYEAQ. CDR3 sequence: CASSFTPQERAFF. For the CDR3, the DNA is TGTGCCAGCAGCTTCACCCCCCAAGAACGAGCTTTCTTT.

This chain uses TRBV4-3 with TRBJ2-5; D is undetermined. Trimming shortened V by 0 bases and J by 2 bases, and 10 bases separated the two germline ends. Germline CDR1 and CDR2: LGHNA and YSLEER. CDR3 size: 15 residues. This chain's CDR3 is CASSQEVWEQETQYF. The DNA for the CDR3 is TGCGCCAGCAGCCAAGAAGTCTGGGAACAAGAGACCCAGTACTTC.

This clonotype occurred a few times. This CDR3 is CASSFGGPLVEQYF. CDR3 in DNA: TGTGCCAGCAGTTTCGGCGGGCCCCTTGTTGAGCAGTACTTC. This rearrangement joins TRBV28 to TRBJ2-7; weak D call: TRBD2 (5 bases). The length of the CDR3 is 14 residues. Deletions cut 3 bases from V and 7 bases from J, with 16 bases between. Germline V gene sequence: CDR1 MDHEN, CDR2 SYDVKM.

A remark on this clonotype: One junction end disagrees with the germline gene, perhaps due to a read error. This CDR3 is CSASNPGRLNTEAFF. DNA of the CDR3: TGCAGTGCTAGTAACCCTGGACGTTTGAATACTGAAGCTTTCTTT. The chain links TRBV20-1 to TRBJ1-1; no clear D gene. There are 15 residues in the CDR3. The germline V gene has CDR1 DFQATT and CDR2 SNEGSKA (reference sequence).